This T cell receptor (beta chain) is from a study of T cells in Graves' hyperthyroidism and ophthalmopathy. The study, taken as a whole, reports: Peripheral blood also featured most of the thyroid clonotypes expanded above 0.001. Separating ophthalmopathy from stable hyperthyroidism was achieved by a 13 V-J model.

Graves' hyperthyroidism without ophthalmopathy progression within 18 months was termed stable. Those patients with uncontrolled infection, other autoimmune disease, pregnancy or lactation were excluded. RNA transcripts gave rise to amplified TCR beta CDR3 regions. The HTBI primer set was used in a first-round RT-PCR of the TCR CDR3. From the multiplex PCR reads, TCRdb called clonotypes with MiXCR, one entry per CDR3 protein. The table has some 400,000 distinct CDR3 sequences, approximately 19% seen once; the top ten hold 3.5% to 4%. There are many counts of this clonotype. Its antigen is not identified. This CDR3 is built from 19 residues. Trimming cost V 4 bases and J 0 bases, with 22 bases left between them.

The sequencing input was blood. The chain uses TRBV12-3 or TRBV12-4 and TRBJ1-5; the D gene is possibly TRBD1 (5 bases). This receptor was identified in a woman in her late teens or twenties with Graves' hyperthyroidism. Here the CDR3 DNA reads TGTGCCAGCAGTTCCCGGCGGGGGTCTCTACTTTATAGCAATCAGCCCCAGCATTTT. Its translation is CASSSRRGSLLYSNQPQHF.